The clone carrying this TCR beta chain was seen a handful of times. TCRdb independently ran MiXCR on the RT-PCR reads; one entry per CDR3 protein. The sample shows around 700,000 distinct CDR3 sequences, over 12% of them seen only once. J lost 7 bases, V lost 4 bases, and 9 bases had no gene match. The CDR3 consists of 14 residues. Germline V gene data show CDR1 as SGHTA and CDR2 as FQGTGA. The clonotype was recovered from a female donor in good health, serving as a healthy control. The material sequenced was memory CD4+ T cells from blood. This chain links TRBV7-3 with TRBJ2-7; 8 bases fit TRBD2. CDR3 DNA: TGTGCCAGCAGCTCGGGAGGGCAGAATGGGGAGCAGTACTTC. Translated, it gives CASSSGGQNGEQYF.